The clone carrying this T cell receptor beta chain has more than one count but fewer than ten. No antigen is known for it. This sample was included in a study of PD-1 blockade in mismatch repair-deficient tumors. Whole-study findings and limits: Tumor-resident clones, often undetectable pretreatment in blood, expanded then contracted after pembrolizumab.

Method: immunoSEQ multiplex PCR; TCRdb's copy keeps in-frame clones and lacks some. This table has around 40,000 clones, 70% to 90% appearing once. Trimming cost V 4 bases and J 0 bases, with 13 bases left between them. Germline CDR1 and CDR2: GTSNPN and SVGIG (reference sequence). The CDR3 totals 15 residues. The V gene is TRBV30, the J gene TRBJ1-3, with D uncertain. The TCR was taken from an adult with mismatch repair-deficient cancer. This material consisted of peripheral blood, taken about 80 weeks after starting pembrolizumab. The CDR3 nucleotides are TGTGCCTGGACCTACCTGGGGAGCTCTGGAAACACCATATATTTT. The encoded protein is CAWTYLGSSGNTIYF.